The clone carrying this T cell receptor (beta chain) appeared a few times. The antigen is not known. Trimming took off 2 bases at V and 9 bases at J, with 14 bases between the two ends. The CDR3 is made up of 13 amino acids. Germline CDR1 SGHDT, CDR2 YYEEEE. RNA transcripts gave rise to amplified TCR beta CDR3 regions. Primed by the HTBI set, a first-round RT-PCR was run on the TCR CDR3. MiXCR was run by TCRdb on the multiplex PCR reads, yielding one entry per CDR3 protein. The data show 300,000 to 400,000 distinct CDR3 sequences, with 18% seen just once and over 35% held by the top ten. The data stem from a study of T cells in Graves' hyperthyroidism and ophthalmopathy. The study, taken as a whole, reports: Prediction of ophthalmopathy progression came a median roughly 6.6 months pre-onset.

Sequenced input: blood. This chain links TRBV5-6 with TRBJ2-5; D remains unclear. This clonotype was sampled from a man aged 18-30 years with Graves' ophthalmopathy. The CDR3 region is CASSLIRGTAQYF. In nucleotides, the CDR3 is TGTGCCAGCAGCTTAATTAGAGGCACGGCCCAGTACTTC. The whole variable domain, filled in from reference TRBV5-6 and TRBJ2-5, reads DAGVTQSPTHLIKTRGQQVTLRCSPKSGHDTVSWYQQALGQGPQFIFQYYEEEERQRGNFPDRFSGHQFPNYSSELNVNALLLGDSALYLCASSLIRGTAQYFGPGTRLLVL.